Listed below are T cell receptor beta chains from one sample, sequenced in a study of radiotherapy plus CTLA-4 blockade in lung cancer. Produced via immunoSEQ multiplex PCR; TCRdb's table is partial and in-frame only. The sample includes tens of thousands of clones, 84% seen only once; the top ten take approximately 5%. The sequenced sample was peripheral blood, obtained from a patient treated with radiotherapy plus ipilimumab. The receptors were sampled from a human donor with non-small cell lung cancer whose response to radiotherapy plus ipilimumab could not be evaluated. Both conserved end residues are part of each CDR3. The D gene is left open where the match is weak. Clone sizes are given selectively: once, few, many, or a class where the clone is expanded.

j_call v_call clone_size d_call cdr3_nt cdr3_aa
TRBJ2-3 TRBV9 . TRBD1 TGTGCCAGCAGCTCTACGGACAGGGGGCCGACAGATACGCAGTATTTT CASSSTDRGPTDTQYF
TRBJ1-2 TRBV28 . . TGTGCCAGCAGGGCAGGGAAAATGGATGGCTACACCTTC CASRAGKMDGYTF
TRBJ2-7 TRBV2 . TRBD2 TGTGCCAGCAGGGGGAGGACTAGCGGTTACGAGCAGTACTTC CASRGRTSGYEQYF
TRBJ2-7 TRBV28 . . TGTGCCAGCAGTCGCTACGAGCAGTACTTC CASSRYEQYF
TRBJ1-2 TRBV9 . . TGTGCCAGCAGCGTAGCTACAGGCTCCTATGGCTACACCTTC CASSVATGSYGYTF
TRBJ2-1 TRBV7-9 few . TGTGCCAGCAGCTTCAAACAGGGGGGGGTTTACAATGAGCAGTTCTTC CASSFKQGGVYNEQFF
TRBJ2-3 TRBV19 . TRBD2 TGTGCCAGTAGTATCCTAGCGGGAACAGGCACAGATACGCAGTATTTT CASSILAGTGTDTQYF
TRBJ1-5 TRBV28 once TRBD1 TGTGCCAGCAGTTCTGTGATAGGGCCCGGACAGGTTCGGGATCAGCCCCAGCATTTT CASSSVIGPGQVRDQPQHF
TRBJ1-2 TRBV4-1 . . TGCGCCAGCAGCCAAGCGAGCGGGGTCTATGGCTACACCTTC CASSQASGVYGYTF
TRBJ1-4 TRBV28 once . TGTGCCAGCGTAGTACAGGGTACTGAAAAACTGTTTTTT CASVVQGTEKLFF
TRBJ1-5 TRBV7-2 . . TGTGCCAGCAGCTTAGGTGGAGGGTGGACCCAGCCCCAGCATTTT CASSLGGGWTQPQHF
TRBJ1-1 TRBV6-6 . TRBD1 TGTGCCAGCCTTCGCACAGGGGGCAGCACTGAAGCTTTCTTC CASLRTGGSTEAFF
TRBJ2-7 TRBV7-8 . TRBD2 TGTGCCAGCAGCCATGCGGGGGGGGGCCTCGAGCAGTACTTC CASSHAGGGLEQYF
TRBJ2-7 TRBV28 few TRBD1 TGTGCCAGCAGTTTCCGACAGGGGGTCTCCTACGAGCAGTACTTC CASSFRQGVSYEQYF
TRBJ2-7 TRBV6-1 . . TGTGCCAGCAGTGAATGGGGCAGCAACTCCTACGAGCAGTACTTC CASSEWGSNSYEQYF
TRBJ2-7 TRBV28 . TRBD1 TGTGCCAGCAGTTTACGGAGCGGACAGGGGGACGAGCAGTACTTC CASSLRSGQGDEQYF
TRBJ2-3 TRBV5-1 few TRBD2 TGCGCCAGCAGCCTTAAAAAGGGACTAGCGGGTTTCACAGATACGCAGTATTTT CASSLKKGLAGFTDTQYF
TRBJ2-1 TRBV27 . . TGTGCCAGCAGTTTACAGGAGGAGGATGAGCAGTTCTTC CASSLQEEDEQFF
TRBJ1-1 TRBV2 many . TGTGCCAGCAGTGAAGTGGGCCCTGAAGCTTTCTTT CASSEVGPEAFF
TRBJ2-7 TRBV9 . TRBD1 TGTGCCAGCAGCCCAGGACAGGGCCGGACGCACGAGCAGTACTTC CASSPGQGRTHEQYF
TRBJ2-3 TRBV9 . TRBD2 TGTGCCAGCAGCGTAATGGCGGGAGAGGGAGATACGCAGTATTTT CASSVMAGEGDTQYF
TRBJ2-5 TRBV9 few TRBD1 TGTGCCAGCAGCTCGGGACAGGGAAGTGCGACCCAGTACTTC CASSSGQGSATQYF
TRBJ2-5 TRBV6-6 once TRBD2 TGTGCCAGCAGTTACGTGGTAGCGGGAGGGTTAGAGACCCAGTACTTC CASSYVVAGGLETQYF
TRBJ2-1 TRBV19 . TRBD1 TGTGCCAGTAGTACGGGACAGGGGGTATATTTCAATGAGCAGTTCTTC CASSTGQGVYFNEQFF
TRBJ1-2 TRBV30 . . TGTGCCTGGTCCGGCCCTAAGCCGGGTGGCTACACCTTC CAWSGPKPGGYTF
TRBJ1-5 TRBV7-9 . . TGTGCCAGCAGTACGACTTATAGCAATCAGCCCCAGCATTTT CASSTTYSNQPQHF
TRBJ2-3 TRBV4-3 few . TGCGCCAGCAGCCAAGACACAGAGCCTAGCACAGATACGCAGTATTTT CASSQDTEPSTDTQYF
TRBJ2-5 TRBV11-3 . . TGTGCCAGCAGCCTGGGGCAGCAAGAGACCCAGTACTTC CASSLGQQETQYF
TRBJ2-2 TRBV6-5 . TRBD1 TGTGCCACCTCCGGGACAGGGACCCTCATCGGGGAGCTGTTTTTT CATSGTGTLIGELFF
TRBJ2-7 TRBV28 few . TGTGCCAGCAGTTTTGGGTACAGGGTATCCGAGCAGTACTTC CASSFGYRVSEQYF
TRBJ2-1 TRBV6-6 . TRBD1 TGTGCCAGCAGTTACCGGACAGGGACCAATGAGCAGTTCTTC CASSYRTGTNEQFF
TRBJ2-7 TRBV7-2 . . TGTGCCAGCAGCTTAGGAGGGGGCGCGGGGTCCTACGAGCAGTACTTC CASSLGGGAGSYEQYF
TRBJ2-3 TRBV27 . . TGTGCCAGCAGTTTAGCAGGAGATACGCAGTATTTT CASSLAGDTQYF
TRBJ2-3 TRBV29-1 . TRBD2 TGCAGCGCCGCGCTAGCGGGAGGGTCCGATACGCAGTATTTT CSAALAGGSDTQYF
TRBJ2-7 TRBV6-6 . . TGTGCCAGCAGTTACTCCCGACAGGCGAACTCCTACGAGCAGTACTTC CASSYSRQANSYEQYF
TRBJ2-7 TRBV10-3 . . TGTGCCATCAGCCCAAGCTCTGGGAGCTACGAGCAGTACTTC CAISPSSGSYEQYF
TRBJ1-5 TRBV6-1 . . TGTGCCAGCAGTGAACCGGTCCAGCCCCAGCATTTT CASSEPVQPQHF
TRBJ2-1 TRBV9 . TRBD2 TGTGCCAGCAGCGTAGAAACTAGCGGGAGGGTTGGCTATGAGCAGTTCTTC CASSVETSGRVGYEQFF
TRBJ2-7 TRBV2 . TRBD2 TGTGCCAGCGGGGGGACTACTTTCTACGAGCAGTACTTC CASGGTTFYEQYF
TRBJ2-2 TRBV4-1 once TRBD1 TGCGCCAGCAGCCGGAACGACAGGGGGAACACCGGGGAGCTGTTTTTT CASSRNDRGNTGELFF
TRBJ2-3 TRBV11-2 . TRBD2 TGTGCCAGCAGCTACTTCGGGGGGGGAGGGGATACGCAGTATTTT CASSYFGGGGDTQYF
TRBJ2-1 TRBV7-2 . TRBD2 TGTGCCAGCAGCTGGGCGGGACTAGCTGCCAATGAGCAGTTCTTC CASSWAGLAANEQFF
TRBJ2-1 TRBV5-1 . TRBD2 TGCGCCAGCAGCTGGGAAGCGGGATCCTACAATGAGCAGTTCTTC CASSWEAGSYNEQFF
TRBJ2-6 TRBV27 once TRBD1 TGTGCCAGCAGTTTATGGGGACAGAGCTCTGGGGCCAACGTCCTGACTTTC CASSLWGQSSGANVLTF
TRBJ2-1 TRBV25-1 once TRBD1 TGTGCCAGCAGGAGGACAGGGGGCAATGAGCAGTTCTTC CASRRTGGNEQFF
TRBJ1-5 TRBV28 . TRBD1 TGTGCCAGCAGTTTATCCCTGATACAGGGGTTAAATCAGCCCCAGCATTTT CASSLSLIQGLNQPQHF
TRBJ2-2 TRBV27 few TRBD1 TGTGCCAGCAGTCCGGACAGGGGGCGAGTTGGGGAGCTGTTTTTT CASSPDRGRVGELFF
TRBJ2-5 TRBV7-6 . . TGTGCCAGCAGCTTAGGGCGGACAGTCCAAGAGACCCAGTACTTC CASSLGRTVQETQYF
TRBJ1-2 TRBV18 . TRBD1 TGTGCCAGCTCACCGGGACAGATTAACTATGGCTACACCTTC CASSPGQINYGYTF
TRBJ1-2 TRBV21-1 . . TGTGCCAGCAGCAAGCCCGGACAGGGTGGTGGCTACACCTTC CASSKPGQGGGYTF
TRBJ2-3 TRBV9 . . TGTGCCAGCAGCATCGGCACAGATACGCAGTATTTT CASSIGTDTQYF